The sequence of this TCR beta chain was determined in a study of blood T cell repertoires in COVID-19. Clones were read by immunoSEQ multiplex PCR, and TCRdb kept only the in-frame ones, dropping some. This table has some 240,000 clones, roughly 85% appearing once. This clone was seen more than once but under ten times. Per the germline V gene, CDR1 is LNHNV and CDR2 is YYDKDF (reference sequence). The ends were cut back, 3 bases at V and 5 bases at J, with 10 bases in the middle. The CDR3 spans 14 residues. The sequenced sample was peripheral blood. The chain is built from TRBV15 and TRBJ1-4; a possible D gene is TRBD1 (6 bases). The TCR sequence derives from a woman in her seventies with COVID-19, enrolled during active disease. Here the CDR3 reads CATSSVGGNEKLFF. As DNA, the CDR3 is TGTGCCACCAGCAGTGTAGGGGGAAATGAAAAACTGTTTTTT.